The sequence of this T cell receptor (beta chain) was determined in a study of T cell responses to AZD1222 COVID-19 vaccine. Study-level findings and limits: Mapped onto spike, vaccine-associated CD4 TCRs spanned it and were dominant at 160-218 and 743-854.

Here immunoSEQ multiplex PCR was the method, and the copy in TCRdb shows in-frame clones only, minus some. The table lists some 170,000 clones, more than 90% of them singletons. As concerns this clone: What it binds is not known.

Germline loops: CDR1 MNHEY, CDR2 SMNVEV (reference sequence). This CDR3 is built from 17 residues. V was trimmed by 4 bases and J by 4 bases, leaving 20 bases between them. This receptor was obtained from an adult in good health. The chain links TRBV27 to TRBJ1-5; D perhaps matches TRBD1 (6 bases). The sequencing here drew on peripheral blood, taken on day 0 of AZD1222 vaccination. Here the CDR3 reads CASSSHSRGGENQPQHF. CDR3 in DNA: TGTGCCAGCAGTTCTCACTCGCGAGGGGGGGAGAATCAGCCCCAGCATTTT.